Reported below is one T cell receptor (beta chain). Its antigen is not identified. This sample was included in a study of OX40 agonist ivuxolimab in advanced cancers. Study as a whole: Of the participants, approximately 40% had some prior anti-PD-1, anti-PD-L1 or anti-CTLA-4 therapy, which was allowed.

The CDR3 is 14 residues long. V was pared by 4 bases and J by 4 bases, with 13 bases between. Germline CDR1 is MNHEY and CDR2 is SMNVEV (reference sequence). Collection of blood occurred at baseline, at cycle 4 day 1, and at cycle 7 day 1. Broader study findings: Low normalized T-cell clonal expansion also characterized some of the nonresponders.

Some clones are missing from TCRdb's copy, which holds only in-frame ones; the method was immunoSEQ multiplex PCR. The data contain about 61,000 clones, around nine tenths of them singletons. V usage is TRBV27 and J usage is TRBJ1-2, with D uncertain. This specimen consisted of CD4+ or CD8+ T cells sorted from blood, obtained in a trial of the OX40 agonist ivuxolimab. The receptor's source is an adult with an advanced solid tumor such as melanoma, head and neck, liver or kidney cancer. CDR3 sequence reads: CASSSTFSSYGYTF. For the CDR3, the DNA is TGTGCCAGCAGTTCAACTTTTTCAAGCTATGGCTACACCTTC.